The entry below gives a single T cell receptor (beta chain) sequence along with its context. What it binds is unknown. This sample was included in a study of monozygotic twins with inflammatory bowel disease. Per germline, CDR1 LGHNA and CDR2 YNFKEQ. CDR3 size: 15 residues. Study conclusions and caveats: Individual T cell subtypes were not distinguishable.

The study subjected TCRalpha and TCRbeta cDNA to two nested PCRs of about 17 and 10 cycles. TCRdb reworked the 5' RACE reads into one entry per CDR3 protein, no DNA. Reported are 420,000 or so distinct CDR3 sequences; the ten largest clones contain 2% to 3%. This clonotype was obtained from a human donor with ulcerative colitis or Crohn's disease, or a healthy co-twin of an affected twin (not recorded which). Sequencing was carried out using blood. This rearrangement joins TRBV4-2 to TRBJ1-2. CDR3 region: CASSQDRVGPYGYTF.